Detailed here is one T cell receptor beta chain. Assay: immunoSEQ multiplex PCR; the TCRdb copy retains only in-frame clones and omits some. This table holds about 220,000 clones, 75% to 85% found once. The CDR3 runs 14 residues. The germline V gene has CDR1 MRHNA and CDR2 SNTAGT. The V segment lost 10 bases and the J segment 3 bases; nucleotides outside the gene matches: 4. This sample was taken from a study of blood T cell repertoires in COVID-19. Study as a whole: Samples came from the United States, Italy and Spain, spanning acute and convalescent COVID-19. PBMCs, B-cell-depleted T cells, or T cells provided the cDNA or gDNA that made up the material.

The TCR originated in a middle-aged man with active or convalescent COVID-19. The rearrangement uses TRBV6-4 and TRBJ2-5, with TRBD2 matching 14 bases. Sequenced material: peripheral blood. The CDR3 sequence is CAIVTSGGEETQYF. The CDR3 coding sequence is TGTGCCATCGTGACTAGCGGGGGGGAAGAGACCCAGTACTTC.